This T cell receptor beta chain was retrieved from a study of T cell changes during pregnancy in multiple sclerosis. Between the trimmed V and J ends, which lost 2 bases and 2 bases, there was a span of 8 bases. The CDR3 has 14 amino acids. Germline CDR1 MNHNY, CDR2 SVGAGI (reference sequence). Produced via immunoSEQ multiplex PCR; TCRdb's table is partial and in-frame only. In the table there are approximately 74,000 clones, 85% to 95% of which are singletons. The source of this sequence is a female donor with multiple sclerosis, enrolled in a pregnancy study. The V and J genes are TRBV6-6 and TRBJ2-3; D possibly corresponds to TRBD1 (5 bases). The specimen comprised peripheral blood, sampled before pregnancy. The CDR3, as DNA: TGTGCCAGCAGTTACGGCGGACACACAGATACGCAGTATTTT. Protein sequence: CASSYGGHTDTQYF.